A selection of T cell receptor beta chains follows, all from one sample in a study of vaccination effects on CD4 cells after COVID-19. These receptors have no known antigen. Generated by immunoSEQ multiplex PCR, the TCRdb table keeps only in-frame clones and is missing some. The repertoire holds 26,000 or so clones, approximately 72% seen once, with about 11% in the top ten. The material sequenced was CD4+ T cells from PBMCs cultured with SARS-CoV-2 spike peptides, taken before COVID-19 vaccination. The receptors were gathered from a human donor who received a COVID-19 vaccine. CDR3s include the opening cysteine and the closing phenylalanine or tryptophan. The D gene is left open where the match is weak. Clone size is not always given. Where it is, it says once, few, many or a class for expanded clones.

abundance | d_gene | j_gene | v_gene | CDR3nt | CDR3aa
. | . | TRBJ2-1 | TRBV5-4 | TGTGCCAGCAGCTTGGATCTTCTCCCGGGGAAGGATGAGCAGTTCTTC | CASSLDLLPGKDEQFF
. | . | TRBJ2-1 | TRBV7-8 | TGTGCCAGCAGCCGGCCGCAGGGCTATGAGCAGTTCTTC | CASSRPQGYEQFF
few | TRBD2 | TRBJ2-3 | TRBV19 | TGTGCCAGTACCCCACGAGGACTAGCTGAAGCGGAAACGCAGTATTTT | CASTPRGLAEAETQYF
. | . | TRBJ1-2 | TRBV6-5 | TGTGCCAGCAGTTACTCGGGGGGTGGCTACACCTTC | CASSYSGGGYTF
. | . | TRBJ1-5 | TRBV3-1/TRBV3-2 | TGTGCCAGCAGCCAAGCGAGCTCAGGGCCCCAGCATTTT | CASSQASSGPQHF
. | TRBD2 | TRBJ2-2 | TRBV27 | TGTGCCAGCAGGGTACTAGCGGGGAACACCGGGGAGCTGTTTTTT | CASRVLAGNTGELFF
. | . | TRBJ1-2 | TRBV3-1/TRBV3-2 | TGTGCCAGCAGCCAAGAAGCACGGGTCTGGCAGGGCTACACCTTC | CASSQEARVWQGYTF
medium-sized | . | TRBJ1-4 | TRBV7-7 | TGTGCCAGCAGCTCCGGTCGGGGTTCAAATGAAAAACTGTTTTTT | CASSSGRGSNEKLFF
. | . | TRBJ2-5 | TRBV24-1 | TGTGCCACCAGTGACCAAGCGCAAGAGACGCAGTACTTC | CATSDQAQETQYF
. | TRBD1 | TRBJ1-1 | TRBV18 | TGTGCCAGCTCACCACACGACAGGGCTGAAGCTTTCTTT | CASSPHDRAEAFF
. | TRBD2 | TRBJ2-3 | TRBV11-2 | TGTGCCAGCAGCGTCTCCTACGGCGGGGGATTAGGGATGGGGCAGTATTTT | CASSVSYGGGLGMGQYF
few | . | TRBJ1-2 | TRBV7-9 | TGTGCCAGCAGCCCGGACGAAGTAAGCTATGGCTACACCTTC | CASSPDEVSYGYTF
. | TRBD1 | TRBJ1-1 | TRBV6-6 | TGTGCCAGCAGTTACTCGGGACAGGGGGCCACTGAAGCTTTCTTT | CASSYSGQGATEAFF
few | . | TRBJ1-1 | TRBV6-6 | TGTGCCAGCAGTTACTCGGCGGTCATGAACACTGAAGCTTTCTTT | CASSYSAVMNTEAFF
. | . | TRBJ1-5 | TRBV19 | TGTGCCAGTAGTATAGGGGGAGGGGGGAGCAATCAGCCCCAGCATTTT | CASSIGGGGSNQPQHF
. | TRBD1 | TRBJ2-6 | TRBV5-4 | TGTGCCAGCAGCTTGCCGGACAGGGGTTTTGGGGCCAACGTCCTGACTTTC | CASSLPDRGFGANVLTF
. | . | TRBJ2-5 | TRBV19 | TGTGCCAGCAGTATGGGAGAGACCCAGTACTTC | CASSMGETQYF
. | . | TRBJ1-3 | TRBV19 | TGTGCCAGTACATTTATTCAGGGTTCTGGAAACACCATATATTTT | CASTFIQGSGNTIYF
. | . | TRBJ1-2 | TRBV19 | TGTGCCAGTAGTATCAGTCCAGCCTATGGCTACACCTTC | CASSISPAYGYTF
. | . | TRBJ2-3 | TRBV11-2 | TGTGCCAGCAGCCCGCGGGCCCAAGGGGCAGATACGCAGTATTTT | CASSPRAQGADTQYF
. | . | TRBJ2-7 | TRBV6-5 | TGTGCCAGCGGCTGGGGCCCCACCGAGCAGTACTTC | CASGWGPTEQYF
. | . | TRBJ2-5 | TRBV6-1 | TGTGCCAGCAGTGAGGAGGCGATCCGGCTAGTGACCCAGTACTTC | CASSEEAIRLVTQYF